Listed below are T cell receptor beta chains from one sample, sequenced in a study of neurological immune-mediated disorders. TCRdb reprocessed the 5' RACE reads with MiXCR, giving one entry per CDR3 protein. The sample contains roughly 70,000 distinct CDR3 sequences, 5.2% of which appear only once. Sequencing was performed on PBMCs. These receptors all come from a woman aged 30 to 39 with multiple sclerosis. CDR3s include the opening cysteine and the closing phenylalanine or tryptophan. The D gene is left open where the match is weak. The size field is filled for only some rows; it gives once, few, many or a size class.

D gene,clone size,V gene,J gene,CDR3 DNA,CDR3 protein
TRBD1,many,TRBV5-1,TRBJ1-1,TGCGCCAGCAGACAAGGACAGGGGGTTCTCAACACTGAAGCTTTCTTT,CASRQGQGVLNTEAFF
TRBD2,few,TRBV3-1,TRBJ2-4,TGTGCCAGCAGTCCAAGGGGTAGCGGGGGATTTAGCAACATTCAGTACTTC,CASSPRGSGGFSNIQYF
NA,many,TRBV6-5,TRBJ1-1,TGTGCCAGCAGTTACTCGCGGTGGAACACTGAAGCTTTCTTT,CASSYSRWNTEAFF
TRBD1,many,TRBV7-2,TRBJ2-7,TGTGCCAGCAGCTTAGTTCAGGGACAGACCATGAATTACGAGCAGTACTTC,CASSLVQGQTMNYEQYF
NA,many,TRBV7-2,TRBJ2-7,TGTGCCAGCAGACGCGTCGGACAGTCCTACGAGCAGTACTTC,CASRRVGQSYEQYF
TRBD1,NA,TRBV7-2,TRBJ1-5,TGTGCCAGCAGCCAGGACAGGGGTCAGCCCCAGAATTTT,CASSQDRGQPQNF
NA,many,TRBV12-3/TRBV12-4,TRBJ2-1,TGTGCCAGCAGTTTGGCTACCGGGACTGGACCCAATGAGCAGTTCTTC,CASSLATGTGPNEQFF
TRBD1,many,TRBV5-1,TRBJ1-4,TGCGCCAGCAGCTTAGGACAGGGTCTGTTTTTT,CASSLGQGLFF
NA,NA,TRBV29-1,TRBJ2-7,TGCAGCGCCCAGCACTCCTACGAGCAGTACTTC,CSAQHSYEQYF
NA,many,TRBV29-1,TRBJ2-1,TGCAGCTCCCTGGGGAGTGGGCCCAATGAGCAGTTCTTC,CSSLGSGPNEQFF
NA,NA,TRBV18,TRBJ1-2,TGTGCCAACTCACCGGGTAGGGACTGGGGCTACACCTTC,CANSPGRDWGYTF
NA,many,TRBV5-1,TRBJ1-2,TGCGCCAGCAGCATCCAGGAGTACTATGGCTACACCTTC,CASSIQEYYGYTF
NA,many,TRBV20-1,TRBJ1-1,TGCAGTGCTAGGGAAACCGGGACATTGAACACTGAAGCTTTCTTT,CSARETGTLNTEAFF
TRBD1,many,TRBV28,TRBJ2-1,TGTGCCAGCAGTTTGCGGCAGGGGGCTTCTCGCCTATCCGAGCCCTACAATGAGCAGTTCTTC,CASSLRQGASRLSEPYNEQFF
NA,many,TRBV20-1,TRBJ2-1,TGCAGTGCTAGAATTCAGGCGGACTACAATGAGCAGTTCTTC,CSARIQADYNEQFF
NA,many,TRBV3-1,TRBJ1-2,TGTGCCAGCAGCCCCGAGGGGAGGTATGGCTACACCTTC,CASSPEGRYGYTF
NA,many,TRBV10-2,TRBJ1-1,TGCGCCAGCAGTGAGTCGCGGATGGGGGGGGCCAACACTGAAGCTTTCTTT,CASSESRMGGANTEAFF
NA,few,TRBV18,TRBJ1-1,TGTGCCAGCTCACCCGCAGGGCGGGGGACTGAAGCTTTCTTT,CASSPAGRGTEAFF
TRBD1,many,TRBV27,TRBJ1-6,TGTGCCAGCAGTCCGGACAGGGGGACCCATAATTCACCCCTCCACTTT,CASSPDRGTHNSPLHF
NA,many,TRBV15,TRBJ2-7,TGTGCCACCGCCGGAGGGACAACCTACGAGCAGTACTTC,CATAGGTTYEQYF
NA,many,TRBV4-1,TRBJ1-1,TGCGCCAGCAGCCAAGAATTTAACAGGGACAACACTGAAGCTTTCTTT,CASSQEFNRDNTEAFF
TRBD2,few,TRBV20-1,TRBJ2-1,TGCAGCCAGACCCTAGCGGGGACCGACAATGAGCAGTTCTTC,CSQTLAGTDNEQFF
NA,many,TRBV10-2,TRBJ2-7,TGCGCCAGCAGCCCGGACAGAAGTTTGGCTTACGAGCAGTACTTC,CASSPDRSLAYEQYF
NA,many,TRBV2,TRBJ2-2,TGTGCCAGTGCACCAGGGAACACCGGGGAGCTGTTTTTT,CASAPGNTGELFF
TRBD2,NA,TRBV4-2,TRBJ2-7,TGTGCCAGCAGCCAAGATACTAGCGGATCCTACGAGCAGTACTTC,CASSQDTSGSYEQYF
NA,NA,TRBV7-6,TRBJ1-2,TGTGCCAGCAGCCCCGCCGGGGATTGGCGGGACGGCTACACCTTC,CASSPAGDWRDGYTF
NA,many,TRBV20-1,TRBJ2-1,TGCAGTGCTACTCCCCGGAACTCACCTTCCTACAATGAGCAGTTCTTC,CSATPRNSPSYNEQFF
NA,few,TRBV5-1,TRBJ2-7,TGCGCCAGCAGTCCCGACAGGACGTTATCCTACGAGCAGTACTTC,CASSPDRTLSYEQYF
NA,NA,TRBV20-1,TRBJ1-2,TGCAGTGCTAGAAGCCAGTCTCACTACACCTTC,CSARSQSHYTF
TRBD2,NA,TRBV7-2,TRBJ2-7,TGTGCCAGCAGCCCTAGTCTTAGCGGGGGCCACGAGCAGTACTTC,CASSPSLSGGHEQYF
NA,NA,TRBV7-8,TRBJ2-3,TGTGCCAGCAGCTCGCGGGACCCCACAGATACGCAGTATTTT,CASSSRDPTDTQYF
NA,many,TRBV5-1,TRBJ2-2,TGCGCCAGCAGCTGGGTTACCGGGGAGCTGTTTTTT,CASSWVTGELFF
TRBD2,many,TRBV24-1,TRBJ2-3,TGTGCCACCAGTGACCCGGGACTAGTGAGGACAGATACGCAGTATTTT,CATSDPGLVRTDTQYF
TRBD1,medium-sized,TRBV5-1,TRBJ2-7,TGCGCCAGCAGCTTTGACGGGACAGCTCCCTACGAGCAGTACTTC,CASSFDGTAPYEQYF
NA,NA,TRBV5-1,TRBJ2-4,TGCGCCAGCAGCACACAGGGTCTCGAAAACATTCAGTACTTC,CASSTQGLENIQYF
TRBD2,many,TRBV10-3,TRBJ2-2,TGTGCCATCACGCCTACGGGAGCGGGGGGGTCGAACACCGGGGAGCTGTTTTTT,CAITPTGAGGSNTGELFF
TRBD1,many,TRBV5-1,TRBJ2-1,TGCGCCAGCAGCTCCGACCTGGACAGGAAAAGCTACAATGAGCAGTTCTTC,CASSSDLDRKSYNEQFF
TRBD1,few,TRBV5-5,TRBJ2-2,TGTGCCAGCAGCCTAGGGACAGAGAACACCGGGGAGCTGTTTTTT,CASSLGTENTGELFF
NA,NA,TRBV18,TRBJ1-4,TGTGTCAGCTCACCCTCCACAAGGAAACTGTTTTTT,CVSSPSTRKLFF
NA,many,TRBV10-3,TRBJ2-7,TGTGCCATCAGTGGGGGACAAAACTACGAGCAGTACTTC,CAISGGQNYEQYF
NA,many,TRBV20-1,TRBJ2-7,TGCAGTGCTAGACAAACCTACGAGCAGTACTTC,CSARQTYEQYF
NA,many,TRBV20-1,TRBJ2-3,TGCAGTGCTAGAGATCCCGCCGGATCGGGGGGCCTATCCACAGATACGCAGTATTTT,CSARDPAGSGGLSTDTQYF
NA,many,TRBV27,TRBJ1-2,TGTGCCAGCAGTTTATCCCCAGGGCCCCCTGGGGGTGGCTACACCTTC,CASSLSPGPPGGGYTF
NA,many,TRBV28,TRBJ2-1,TGTGCCAGCAGCCATGATTACAATGAGCAGTTCTTC,CASSHDYNEQFF